This TCR beta chain was identified during a study of cytomegalovirus exposure and HLA in healthy donors. To note about this clone: Its specificity is unknown.

Primers: 60 Vbeta forward and 13 Jbeta reverse. The repertoire was sequenced with immunoSEQ multiplex PCR; TCRdb's copy has only in-frame clones and lacks some. The repertoire consists of 100,000 to 150,000 clones, with 80% to 90% occurring once and the leading ten covering 2.7%. Trimming shortened V by 4 bases and J by 0 bases, and 16 bases separated the two germline ends. This CDR3 spans 16 amino acids. Germline CDR1 is SGHNT and CDR2 is YYREEE (reference sequence). Findings and limits, study-wide: Across donors, most TCRs were seen rarely, yet some public ones were widespread. For most subjects, TCR beta sequences were reported to predict HLA-A and HLA-B alleles with accuracy. Association with HLA alleles at 0.05 false discovery rate was found for 15,000 to 20,000 TCR beta sequences in a later analysis. Reports credit the classifier with highly specific, highly sensitive diagnosis of cytomegalovirus status.

The clonotype comes from a man aged 50 or older in good health and CMV-seronegative. Sequenced: PBMCs. J is TRBJ1-2 and V is TRBV5-4, with a tentative D call TRBD1 (5 bases). Here the CDR3 DNA reads TGTGCCAGCAGCCACGGTGGAGGGGCAACTAACTATGGCTACACCTTC. This gives the protein CASSHGGGATNYGYTF.